Listed below are T cell receptor beta chains from one sample, sequenced in a study of memory CD4+ T cells and cytomegalovirus serostatus. Measured with immunoSEQ multiplex PCR; TCRdb has only the in-frame clones, and not every one. The sample carries 50,000 to 60,000 clones, over 60% recorded once. Sequenced material: memory CD4+ T cells from blood. These receptors originate from an adult in good health and CMV-seropositive. Both conserved end residues are part of each CDR3. The D gene is left open where the match is weak. Not all rows give a size; the values are once, few, many and, for expanded clones, a class.

- TRBJ2-3 TRBV5-1 - CASSSGTGWADTQYF TGCGCCAGCAGTTCGGGGACTGGCTGGGCAGATACGCAGTATTTT
TRBD2 TRBJ2-7 TRBV6-5 - CASSASGGDYEQYF TGTGCCAGCAGTGCTAGCGGGGGGGACTACGAGCAGTACTTC
TRBD1 TRBJ2-7 TRBV27 - CASSPQGAPYEQYF TGTGCCAGCAGTCCACAGGGGGCCCCCTACGAGCAGTACTTC
TRBD1 TRBJ2-2 TRBV2 - CASGDRKTQNTGELFF TGTGCCAGCGGGGACAGGAAGACCCAGAACACCGGGGAGCTGTTTTTT
- TRBJ2-7 TRBV2 few CASAVSPYEQYF TGTGCCAGCGCCGTGTCTCCCTACGAGCAGTACTTC
- TRBJ1-5 TRBV4-3 - CASSQVGTNQPQHF TGCGCCAGCAGCCAAGTAGGAACGAATCAGCCCCAGCATTTT
TRBD2 TRBJ2-7 TRBV11-3 - CASSPVAGALEQYF TGTGCCAGCTCTCCTGTAGCGGGAGCTCTCGAGCAGTACTTC
- TRBJ2-2 TRBV19 few CASRSRGDTGELFF TGTGCCAGTAGATCGAGAGGGGACACCGGGGAGCTGTTTTTT
TRBD1 TRBJ1-3 TRBV28 - CASGTAYSGNTIYF TGTGCCAGCGGGACAGCTTACTCTGGAAACACCATATATTTT
- TRBJ2-7 TRBV7-9 - CASSSGRIYEQYF TGTGCCAGCAGCTCCGGACGGATCTACGAGCAGTACTTC
TRBD2 TRBJ2-7 TRBV27 once CASRGLAGGGGSYEQYF TGTGCCAGCAGGGGACTAGCGGGAGGGGGGGGCTCCTACGAGCAGTACTTC
TRBD1 TRBJ1-2 TRBV2 - CASSEGDRDLYGYTF TGTGCCAGCAGTGAGGGGGACAGGGACCTATATGGCTACACCTTC
TRBD1 TRBJ1-5 TRBV10-3 - CAISEGTGDQPQHF TGTGCCATCAGTGAGGGGACAGGGGATCAGCCCCAGCATTTT
TRBD1 TRBJ1-2 TRBV30 - CAWSYGQGASNYGYTF TGTGCCTGGAGTTATGGACAGGGGGCTTCCAACTATGGCTACACCTTC